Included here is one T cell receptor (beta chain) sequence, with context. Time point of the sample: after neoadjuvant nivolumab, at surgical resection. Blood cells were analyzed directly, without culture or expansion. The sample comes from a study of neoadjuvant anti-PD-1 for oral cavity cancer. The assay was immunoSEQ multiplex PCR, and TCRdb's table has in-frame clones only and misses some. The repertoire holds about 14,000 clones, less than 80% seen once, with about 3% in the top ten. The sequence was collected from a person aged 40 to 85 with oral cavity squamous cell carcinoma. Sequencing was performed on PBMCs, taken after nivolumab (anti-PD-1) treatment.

Here the CDR3 reads CASSPGRTSYEQYF. CDR3 coding DNA: TGTGCCAGTAGTCCGGGACGGACCTCCTACGAGCAGTACTTC. This chain uses TRBV19 with TRBJ2-7, with D perhaps given as TRBD1 or TRBD2 (5 bases each). The CDR3 is 14 residues long. Germline V gene lookup returns CDR1 LNHDA and CDR2 SQIVND (reference sequence). V shed 5 bases and J shed 0 bases, with 11 bases lying between them.